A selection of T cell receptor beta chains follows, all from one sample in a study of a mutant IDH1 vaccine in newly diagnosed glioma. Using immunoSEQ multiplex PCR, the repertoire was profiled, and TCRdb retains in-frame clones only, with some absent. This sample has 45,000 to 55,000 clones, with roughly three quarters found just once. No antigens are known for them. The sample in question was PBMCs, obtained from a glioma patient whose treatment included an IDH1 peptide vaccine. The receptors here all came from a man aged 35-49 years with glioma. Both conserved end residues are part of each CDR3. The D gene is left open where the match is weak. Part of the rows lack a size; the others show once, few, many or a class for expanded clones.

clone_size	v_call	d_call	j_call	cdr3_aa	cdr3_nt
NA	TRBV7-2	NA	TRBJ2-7	CASSPRGTIYEQYF	TGTGCCAGCAGCCCCAGAGGGACAATATACGAGCAGTACTTC
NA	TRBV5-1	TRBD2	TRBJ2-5	CASSSGSGGASGTQYF	TGCGCCAGCAGCTCGGGCAGCGGGGGGGCCAGCGGGACCCAGTACTTC
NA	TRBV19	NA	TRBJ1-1	CASSMIQGTEAFF	TGTGCCAGTAGTATGATCCAGGGCACTGAAGCTTTCTTT
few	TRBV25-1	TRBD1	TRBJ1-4	CASSELGTGAEKLFF	TGTGCCAGCAGTGAATTAGGGACAGGGGCTGAAAAACTGTTTTTT
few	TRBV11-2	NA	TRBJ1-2	CASSLVRAGKDGYTF	TGTGCCAGCAGCTTAGTAAGAGCCGGGAAGGATGGCTACACCTTC
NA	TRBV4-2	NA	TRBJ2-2	CASSKQGSTGELFF	TGTGCCAGCAGCAAACAGGGTTCCACCGGGGAGCTGTTTTTT
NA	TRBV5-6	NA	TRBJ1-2	CASSLGTDLYGYTF	TGTGCCAGCAGCTTGGGGACAGACCTCTATGGCTACACCTTC
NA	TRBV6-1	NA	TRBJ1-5	CASSETGKSNQPQHF	TGTGCCAGCAGTGAGACAGGTAAAAGCAATCAGCCCCAGCATTTT
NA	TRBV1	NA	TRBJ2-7	CTSSQEGQGYYEQYF	TGCACCAGCAGCCAAGAGGGACAGGGGTACTACGAGCAGTACTTC
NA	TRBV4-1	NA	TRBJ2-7	CASSQEMAGPYEQYF	TGCGCCAGCAGCCAAGAGATGGCAGGGCCCTACGAGCAGTACTTC
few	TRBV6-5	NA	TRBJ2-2	CASSYSGGTGELFF	TGTGCCAGCAGTTACTCGGGGGGCACCGGGGAGCTGTTTTTT
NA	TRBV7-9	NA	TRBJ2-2	CASSRQERELFF	TGTGCCAGCAGCCGCCAAGAGAGGGAGCTGTTTTTT
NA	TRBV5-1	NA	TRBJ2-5	CASSLVPGLPTETQYF	TGCGCCAGCAGCTTGGTCCCAGGACTACCTACGGAGACCCAGTACTTC
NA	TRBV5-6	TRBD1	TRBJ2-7	CASSFGQGVEQYF	TGTGCCAGCAGCTTCGGACAGGGGGTTGAGCAGTACTTC
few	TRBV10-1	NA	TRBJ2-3	CASSGTNTMLF	TGCGCCAGCAGTGGGACTAACACCATGCTTTTT
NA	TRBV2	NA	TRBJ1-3	CASSGGPGNTIYF	TGTGCCAGCAGTGGAGGGCCCGGAAACACCATATATTTT
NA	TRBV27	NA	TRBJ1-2	CASSSDSGRFYGYTF	TGTGCCAGCAGTTCCGACAGTGGAAGATTCTATGGCTACACCTTC
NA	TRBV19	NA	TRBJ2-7	CASSRGPYTYEQYF	TGTGCCAGTAGTCGGGGTCCGTATACCTACGAGCAGTACTTC
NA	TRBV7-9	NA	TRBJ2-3	CASSFGVDTQYF	TGTGCCAGCAGCTTCGGGGTGGATACGCAGTATTTT
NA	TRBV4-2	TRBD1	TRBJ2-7	CASSGGYEQYF	TGTGCCAGCTCAGGGGGCTACGAGCAGTACTTC
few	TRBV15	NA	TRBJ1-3	CATSSLSSGNTIYF	TGTGCCACCAGCAGTTTGAGCTCTGGAAACACCATATATTTT
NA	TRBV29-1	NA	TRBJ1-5	CSVVLGPRNQPQHF	TGCAGCGTTGTACTCGGACCACGGAATCAGCCCCAGCATTTT
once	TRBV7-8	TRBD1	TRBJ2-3	CASSYSLTDRSTDTQYF	TGTGCCAGCAGCTACTCCCTGACGGACAGGAGCACAGATACGCAGTATTTT
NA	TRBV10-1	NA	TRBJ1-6	CASSERVRNSPLHF	TGCGCCAGCAGTGAGAGGGTTCGGAATTCACCCCTCCACTTT
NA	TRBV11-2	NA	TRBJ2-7	CASSLERPDEQYF	TGTGCCAGCAGCTTAGAACGGCCAGACGAGCAGTACTTC
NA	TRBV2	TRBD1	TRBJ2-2	CASSEMGTGNTGELFF	TGTGCCAGCAGTGAAATGGGGACAGGGAACACCGGGGAGCTGTTTTTT
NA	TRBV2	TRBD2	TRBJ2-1	CASSRGTSGGAGEQFF	TGTGCCAGCAGCCGCGGGACTAGCGGGGGGGCGGGGGAGCAGTTCTTC
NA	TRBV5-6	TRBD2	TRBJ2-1	CASSLSLGGGANEQFF	TGTGCCAGCAGCCTATCCCTGGGCGGGGGGGCAAATGAGCAGTTCTTC
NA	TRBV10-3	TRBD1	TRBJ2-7	CATGGQGLEQYF	TGTGCCACCGGGGGACAGGGACTCGAGCAGTACTTC
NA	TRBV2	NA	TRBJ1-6	CASSDRQSPLHF	TGTGCCAGCAGTGACAGGCAATCACCCCTCCACTTT
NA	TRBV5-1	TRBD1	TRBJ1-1	CASSWGDRVNTEAFF	TGCGCCAGCAGCTGGGGGGACAGGGTAAACACTGAAGCTTTCTTT
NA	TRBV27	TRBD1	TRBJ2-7	CASSFRQGEQYF	TGTGCCAGCAGTTTCAGACAGGGCGAGCAGTACTTC
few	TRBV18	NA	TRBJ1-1	CATGWGAFF	TGTGCCACTGGTTGGGGAGCTTTCTTT
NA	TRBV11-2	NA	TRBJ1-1	CASTIGGMNTEAFF	TGTGCCAGCACCATTGGGGGGATGAACACTGAAGCTTTCTTT
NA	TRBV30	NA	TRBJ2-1	CAWSVKGILISEQFF	TGTGCCTGGAGCGTCAAGGGGATCCTGATTAGCGAGCAGTTCTTC
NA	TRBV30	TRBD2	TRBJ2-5	CAKAGGGQETQYF	TGTGCCAAAGCGGGGGGCGGGCAAGAGACCCAGTACTTC
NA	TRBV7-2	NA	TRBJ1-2	CASSLAVGRGYGYTF	TGTGCCAGCAGCTTAGCGGTCGGAAGGGGCTATGGCTACACCTTC
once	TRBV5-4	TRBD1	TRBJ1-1	CASRGDRGNTEAFF	TGTGCCAGCAGGGGAGACAGGGGGAACACTGAAGCTTTCTTT